This T cell receptor beta chain derives from a study of human T cells and chemical hapten exposure. The study's findings and limits: In comparison with controls, expanded TCRs gave rise to a significantly larger number of large CDR3 similarity clusters. DPC sensitization did not alter TCRs above 1 in 1000 frequency.

The time point denotes: patch test 2, 6 weeks after DPC sensitization. Treatment meaning: therapeutic diphenylcyclopropenone sensitization with weekly scalp DPC. Trimming stripped 6 bases from V and 8 bases from J, with 7 bases between. Germline CDR1 is SQVTM and CDR2 is ANQGSEA. The CDR3 is 9 amino acids. MiXCR was run by TCRdb on the RACE reads, yielding one entry per CDR3 protein. The sample records about 84,000 distinct CDR3 sequences, 9.5% to 13% being singletons. This clonotype was counted a few times. The antigen is undetermined. The TCR sequence derives from a woman aged 25 to 45 with alopecia areata. Some clones in this sample may be carry-over from other donors' samples. This chain joins TRBV29-1 and TRBJ1-2; D not certain. Sequencing was performed on whole blood, taken in connection with sensitization to the hapten diphenylcyclopropenone (DPC). The CDR3 loop is CSVLPGYTF. The CDR3 coding sequence is TGCAGCGTGCTCCCAGGCTACACCTTC.